The text below deals with one T cell receptor beta chain. Assay: immunoSEQ multiplex PCR; the TCRdb copy retains only in-frame clones and omits some. The data show about 160,000 clones, 85% to 95% seen once. These data come from a study of blood T cell repertoires in COVID-19. This CDR3 contains 15 residues. The V gene lost 7 bases and the J gene lost 2 bases, with 17 bases spanning the gap. Germline V lookup: CDR1 WSHSY, CDR2 SAAADI. The origin of this receptor is a woman aged 50 to 60 with acute or convalescent COVID-19. The sequenced sample consisted of peripheral blood. V usage is TRBV10-2 and J usage is TRBJ1-1; possibly TRBD1 for D (5 bases). The CDR3 nucleotides are TGCGCCAGCACACCCGGGTCAGGACACAACACTGAAGCTTTCTTT. Amino acid sequence: CASTPGSGHNTEAFF.